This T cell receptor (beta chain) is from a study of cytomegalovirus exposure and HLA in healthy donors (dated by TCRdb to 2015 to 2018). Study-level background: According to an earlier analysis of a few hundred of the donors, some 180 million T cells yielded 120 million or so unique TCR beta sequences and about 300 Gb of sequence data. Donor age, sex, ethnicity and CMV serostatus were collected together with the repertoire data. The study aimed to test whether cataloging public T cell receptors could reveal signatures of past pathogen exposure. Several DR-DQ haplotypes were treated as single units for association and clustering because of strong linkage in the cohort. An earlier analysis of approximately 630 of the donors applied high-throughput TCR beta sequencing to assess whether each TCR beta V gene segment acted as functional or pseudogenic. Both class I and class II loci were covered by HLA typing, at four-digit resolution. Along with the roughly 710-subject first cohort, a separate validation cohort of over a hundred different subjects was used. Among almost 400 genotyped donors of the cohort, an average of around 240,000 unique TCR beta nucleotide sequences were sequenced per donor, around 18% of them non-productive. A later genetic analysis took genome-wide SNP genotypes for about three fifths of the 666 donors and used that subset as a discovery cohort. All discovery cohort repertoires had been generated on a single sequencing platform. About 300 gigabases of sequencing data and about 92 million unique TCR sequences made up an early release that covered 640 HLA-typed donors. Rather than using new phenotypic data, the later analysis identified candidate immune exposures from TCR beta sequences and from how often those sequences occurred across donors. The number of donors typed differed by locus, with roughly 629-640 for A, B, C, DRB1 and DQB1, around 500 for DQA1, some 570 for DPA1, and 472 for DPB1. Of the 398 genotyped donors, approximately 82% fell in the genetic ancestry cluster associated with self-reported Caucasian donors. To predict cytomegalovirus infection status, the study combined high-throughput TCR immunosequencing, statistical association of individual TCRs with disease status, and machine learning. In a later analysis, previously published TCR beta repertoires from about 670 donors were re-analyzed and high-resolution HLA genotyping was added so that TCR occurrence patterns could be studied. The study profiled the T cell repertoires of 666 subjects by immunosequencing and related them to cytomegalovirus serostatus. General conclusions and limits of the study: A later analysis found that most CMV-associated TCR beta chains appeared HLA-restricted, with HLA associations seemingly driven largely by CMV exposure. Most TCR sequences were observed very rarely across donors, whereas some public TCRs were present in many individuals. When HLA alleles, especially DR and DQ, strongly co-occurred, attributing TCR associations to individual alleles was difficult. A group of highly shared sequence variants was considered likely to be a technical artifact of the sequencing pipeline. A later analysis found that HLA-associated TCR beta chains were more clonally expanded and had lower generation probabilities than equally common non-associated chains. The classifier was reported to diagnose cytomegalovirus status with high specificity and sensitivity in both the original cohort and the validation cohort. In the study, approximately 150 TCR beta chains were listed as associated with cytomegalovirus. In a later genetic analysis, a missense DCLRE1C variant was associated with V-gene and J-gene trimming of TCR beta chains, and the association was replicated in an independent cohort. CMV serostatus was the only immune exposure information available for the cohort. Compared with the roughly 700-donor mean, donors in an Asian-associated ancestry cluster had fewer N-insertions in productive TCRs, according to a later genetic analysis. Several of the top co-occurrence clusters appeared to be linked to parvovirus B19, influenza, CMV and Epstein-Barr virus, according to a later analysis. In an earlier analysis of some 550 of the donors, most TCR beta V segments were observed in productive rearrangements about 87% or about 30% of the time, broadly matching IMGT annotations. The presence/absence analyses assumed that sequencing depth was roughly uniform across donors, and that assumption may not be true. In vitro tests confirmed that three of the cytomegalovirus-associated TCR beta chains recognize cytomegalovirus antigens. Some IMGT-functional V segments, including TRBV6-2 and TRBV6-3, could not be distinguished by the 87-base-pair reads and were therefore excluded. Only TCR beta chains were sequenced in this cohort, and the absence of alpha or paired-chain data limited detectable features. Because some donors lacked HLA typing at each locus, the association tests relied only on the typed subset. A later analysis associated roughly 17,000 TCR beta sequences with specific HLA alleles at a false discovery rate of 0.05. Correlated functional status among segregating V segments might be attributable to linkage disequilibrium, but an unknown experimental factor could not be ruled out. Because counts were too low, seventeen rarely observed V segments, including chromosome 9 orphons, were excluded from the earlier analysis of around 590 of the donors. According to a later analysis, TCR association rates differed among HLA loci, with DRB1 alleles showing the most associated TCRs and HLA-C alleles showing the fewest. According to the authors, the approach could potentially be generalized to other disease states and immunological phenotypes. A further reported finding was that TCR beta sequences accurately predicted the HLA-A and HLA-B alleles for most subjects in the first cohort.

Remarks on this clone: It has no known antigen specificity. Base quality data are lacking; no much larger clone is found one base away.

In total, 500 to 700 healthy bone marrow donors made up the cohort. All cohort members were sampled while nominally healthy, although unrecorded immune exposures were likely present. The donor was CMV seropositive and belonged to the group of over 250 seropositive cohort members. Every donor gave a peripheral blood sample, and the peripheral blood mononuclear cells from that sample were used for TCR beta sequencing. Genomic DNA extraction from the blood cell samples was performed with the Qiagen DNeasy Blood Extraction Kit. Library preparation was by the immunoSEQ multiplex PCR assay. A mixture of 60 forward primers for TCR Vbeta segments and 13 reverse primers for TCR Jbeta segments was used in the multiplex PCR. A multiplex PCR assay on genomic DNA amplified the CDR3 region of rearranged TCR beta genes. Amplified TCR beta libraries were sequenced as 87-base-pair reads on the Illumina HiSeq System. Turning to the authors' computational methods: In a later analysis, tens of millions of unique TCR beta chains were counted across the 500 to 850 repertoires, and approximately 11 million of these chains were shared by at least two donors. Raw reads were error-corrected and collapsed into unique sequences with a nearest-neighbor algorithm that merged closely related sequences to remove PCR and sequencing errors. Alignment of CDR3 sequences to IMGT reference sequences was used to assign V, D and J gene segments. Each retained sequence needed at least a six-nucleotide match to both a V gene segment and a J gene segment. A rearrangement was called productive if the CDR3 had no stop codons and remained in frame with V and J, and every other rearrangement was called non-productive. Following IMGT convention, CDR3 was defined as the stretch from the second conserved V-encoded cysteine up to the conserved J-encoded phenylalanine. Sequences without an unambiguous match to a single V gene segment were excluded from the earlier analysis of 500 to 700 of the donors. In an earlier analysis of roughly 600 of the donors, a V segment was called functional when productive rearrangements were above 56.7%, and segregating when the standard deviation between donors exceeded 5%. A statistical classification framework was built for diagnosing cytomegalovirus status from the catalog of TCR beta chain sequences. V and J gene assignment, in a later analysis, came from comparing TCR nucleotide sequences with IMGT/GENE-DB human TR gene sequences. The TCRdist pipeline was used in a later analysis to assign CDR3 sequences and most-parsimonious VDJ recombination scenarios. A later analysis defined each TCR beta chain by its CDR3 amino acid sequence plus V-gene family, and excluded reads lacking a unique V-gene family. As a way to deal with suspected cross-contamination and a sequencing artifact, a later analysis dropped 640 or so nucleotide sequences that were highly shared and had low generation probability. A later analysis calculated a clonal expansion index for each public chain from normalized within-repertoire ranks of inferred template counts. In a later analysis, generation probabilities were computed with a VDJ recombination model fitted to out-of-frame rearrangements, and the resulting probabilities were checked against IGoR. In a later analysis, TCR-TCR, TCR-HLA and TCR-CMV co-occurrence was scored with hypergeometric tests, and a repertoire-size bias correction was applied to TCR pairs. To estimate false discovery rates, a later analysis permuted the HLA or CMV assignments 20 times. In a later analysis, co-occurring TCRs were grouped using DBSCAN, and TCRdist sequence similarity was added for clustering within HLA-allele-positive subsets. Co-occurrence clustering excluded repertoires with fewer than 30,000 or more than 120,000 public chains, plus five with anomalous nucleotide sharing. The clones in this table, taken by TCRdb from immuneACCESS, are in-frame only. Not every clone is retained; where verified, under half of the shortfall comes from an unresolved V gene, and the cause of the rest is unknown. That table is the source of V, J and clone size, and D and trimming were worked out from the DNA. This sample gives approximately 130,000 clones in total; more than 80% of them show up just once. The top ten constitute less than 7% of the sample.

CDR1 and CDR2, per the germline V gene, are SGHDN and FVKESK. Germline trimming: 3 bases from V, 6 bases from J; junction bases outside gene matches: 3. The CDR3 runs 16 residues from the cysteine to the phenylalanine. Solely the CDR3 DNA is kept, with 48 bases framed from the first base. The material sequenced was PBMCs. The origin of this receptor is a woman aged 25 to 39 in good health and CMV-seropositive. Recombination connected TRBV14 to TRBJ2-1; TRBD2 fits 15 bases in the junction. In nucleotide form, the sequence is TGTGCCAGCAGCCAGGGACTAGCGGGGGGCCTCAATGAGCAGTTCTTC. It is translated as CASSQGLAGGLNEQFF.